The 27 T cell receptor beta chains below come from one sample, sequenced in a study of T cell responses to AZD1222 COVID-19 vaccine. Clones were read by immunoSEQ multiplex PCR, and TCRdb kept only the in-frame ones, dropping some. Of about 150,000 clones in the sample, roughly 87% were seen once. The sample here was peripheral blood, taken 28 days after the second AZD1222 dose. The receptors originated from an adult who received the AZD1222 COVID-19 vaccine.

The chain joins TRBV7-2 to TRBJ1-3; D is undetermined. The CDR3 covers 14 residues. Trimming took off 7 bases at V and 2 bases at J, with 12 bases between the two ends. CDR1 and CDR2 from the germline V gene are SGHTA and FQGNSA. The CDR3 DNA sequence: TGTGCCAGCACGGCCGGAGGTCCTGGAAACACCATATATTTT. It yields the protein CASTAGGPGNTIYF.

In its sample, this clone was seen once. The chain recombines TRBV2 with TRBJ2-7; D could derive from TRBD1 or TRBD2 (7 bases each). CDR1 SNHLY and CDR2 FYNNEI come from the germline V gene. V lost 3 bases to trimming and J lost 2 bases, with 20 bases between them. The CDR3 is 17 residues long. CDR3 nucleotides: TGTGCCAGCAGTGACGGGCGGGGGACAGCGATAACCTACGAGCAGTACTTC. It codes for CASSDGRGTAITYEQYF.

This rearrangement joins TRBV19 to TRBJ1-4; D gene uncertain. V dropped 1 base and J dropped 0 bases, with 6 bases sitting between them. This CDR3 is 15 amino acids long. CDR1 is LNHDA, CDR2 SQIVND, per germline (reference sequence). CDR3 in amino acids: CASSIGSSTNEKLFF. CDR3 in DNA: TGTGCCAGTAGTATAGGGTCATCAACTAATGAAAAACTGTTTTTT.

This rearrangement joins TRBV9 to TRBJ2-1; TRBD1 matches 11 bases. Trimming removed 5 bases from V and 7 bases from J; junction bases left unmatched: 8. Germline loops: CDR1 SGDLS, CDR2 YYNGEE. CDR3 length: 15 amino acids. CDR3 sequence: CASSSSGTGGNEQFF. DNA for the CDR3: TGTGCCAGCAGTTCTAGTGGGACAGGGGGTAATGAGCAGTTCTTC.

This clone was counted a single time. V is TRBV18 and J is TRBJ1-1; unclear D gene. The CDR3 has 15 residues. Germline loops: CDR1 KGHSH, CDR2 LQKENI. V was cut by 1 base and J by 0 bases, with 9 bases left in between. The DNA of the CDR3 is TGTGCCAGCTCACCACGACGTACCTTGAACACTGAAGCTTTCTTT. This sequence encodes CASSPRRTLNTEAFF.

The chain recombines TRBV19 with TRBJ2-7; the match to TRBD1 covers 7 bases. The CDR3 loop spans 14 amino acids. The germline V gene encodes CDR1 LNHDA and CDR2 SQIVND (reference sequence). Trimming removed 9 bases from V and 2 bases from J; junction bases left unmatched: 10. This chain's CDR3 is CASSGQASAYEQYF. CDR3 DNA: TGTGCCAGCTCAGGACAGGCTTCCGCCTACGAGCAGTACTTC.

The chain joins TRBV5-5 to TRBJ2-1; perhaps D is TRBD1 or TRBD2 (5 bases each). The CDR3 totals 13 residues. V dropped 3 bases and J dropped 6 bases, with 10 bases sitting between them. The V gene's germline CDR1 is SGHKS and CDR2 YYEKEE (reference sequence). The CDR3 DNA follows: TGTGCCAGCAGCTGGGACCCGGGCAATGAGCAGTTCTTC. Protein product: CASSWDPGNEQFF.

This clone was observed a few times. The rearrangement links TRBV21-1 to TRBJ2-7; the DNA was not used to check the table's D call, TRBD1. TRBV21-1 is a pseudogene. This CDR3 region has 14 residues. The CDR3 reads CASSKQVPSYEQYF. The CDR3 coding sequence is TGTGCCAGCAGCAAACAGGTCCCCTCCTACGAGCAGTACTTC.

This clone has a handful of counts. J is TRBJ2-5 and V is TRBV7-9; D is undetermined. The germline CDR1 and CDR2 sequences are SEHNR and FQNEAQ (reference sequence). The V end lost 0 bases, the J end lost 10 bases, and 15 bases lay between the germline ends. This CDR3 region has 14 residues. For the CDR3, the DNA is TGTGCCAGCAGCTTAGCTCGAGGCCAGCACGACCAGTACTTC. This codes for CASSLARGQHDQYF.

The rearrangement links TRBV13 to TRBJ1-2; D is uncertain. Trimming removed 3 bases from V and 0 bases from J, with 8 bases in between. Germline V gene sequence: CDR1 PRHDT, CDR2 FYEKMQ (reference sequence). The CDR3 spans 14 residues. For the CDR3, the DNA is TGTGCCAGCAGCTTCCAGGATACTAACTATGGCTACACCTTC. Residues: CASSFQDTNYGYTF. Full variable domain (outside the CDR3, taken from reference TRBV13 and TRBJ1-2): AAGVIQSPRHLIKEKRETATLKCYPIPRHDTVYWYQQGPGQDPQFLISFYEKMQSDKGSIPDRFSAQQFSDYHSELNMSSLELGDSALYFCASSFQDTNYGYTFGSGTRLTVV.

The V and J genes are TRBV6-6 and TRBJ1-1; D gene unclear. The CDR3 contains 14 residues. The germline V gene has CDR1 MNHNY and CDR2 SVGAGI (reference sequence). Trimming removed 10 bases from V and 0 bases from J, with 15 bases in between. The CDR3 sequence is CATLEDGVNTEAFF. The DNA for the CDR3 is TGTGCCACCCTCGAGGATGGGGTGAACACTGAAGCTTTCTTT.

This sequence joins TRBV28 and TRBJ2-2, with D tentatively TRBD1 (6 bases). The CDR3 loop spans 15 amino acids. V lost 4 bases and J lost 4, with 13 bases in between. Germline V gene lookup returns CDR1 MDHEN and CDR2 SYDVKM. The CDR3, as DNA: TGTGCCAGCAGTTCCTATACAGGGTTCACCGGGGAGCTGTTTTTT. As protein: CASSSYTGFTGELFF.

The chain carries TRBV2 and TRBJ2-3, with D unclear. V shed 6 bases and J shed 0 bases, with 13 bases lying between them. CDR3 length: 15 residues. CDR1 and CDR2 from the germline V gene are SNHLY and FYNNEI. The CDR3 protein is CASSTPQESTDTQYF. For the CDR3, the DNA is TGTGCCAGCAGCACTCCCCAGGAAAGCACAGATACGCAGTATTTT.

V gene TRBV11-2 combines with J gene TRBJ2-7; D perhaps matches TRBD2 (5 bases). Germline V lookup: CDR1 SGHAT, CDR2 FQNNGV. V shed 1 base and J shed 3 bases, with 13 bases lying between them. The CDR3 contains 15 residues. CDR3 in amino acids: CASSLVGGSSYEQYF. For the CDR3, the DNA is TGTGCCAGCAGCTTAGTCGGTGGGAGTAGCTACGAGCAGTACTTC.

This clone has just a few counts. J is TRBJ1-4 and V is TRBV7-9; D not certain. The CDR3 has 15 residues. Deletions cut 6 bases from V and 5 bases from J, with 16 bases between. Germline V lookup: CDR1 SEHNR, CDR2 FQNEAQ (reference sequence). CDR3 residues: CASSLTGSGNEKLFF. The CDR3 DNA reads TGTGCCAGCAGTCTTACGGGGTCCGGGAATGAAAAACTGTTTTTT.

CDR3 sequence reads: CASSVVGAGELFF. In DNA form, the CDR3 reads TGTGCCAGCAGCGTAGTTGGGGCCGGGGAGCTGTTTTTT. V and J are TRBV9 and TRBJ2-2, with D unclear. The CDR3 has 13 amino acids. Trimming stripped 0 bases from V and 6 bases from J, with 6 bases between. Germline lookup yields CDR1 SGDLS and CDR2 YYNGEE.

The chain links TRBV30 to TRBJ1-1; D not resolved. There are 15 residues in the CDR3. Trimming took off 0 bases at V and 2 bases at J, with 13 bases between the two ends. Per the germline V gene, CDR1 is GTSNPN and CDR2 is SVGIG (reference sequence). The CDR3 sequence is CAWSVDLTGNTEAFF. The CDR3 coding sequence is TGTGCCTGGAGTGTAGATCTGACGGGCAACACTGAAGCTTTCTTT.

This rearrangement joins TRBV16 to TRBJ1-2, with unresolved D. The CDR3 has 12 residues. From germline, CDR1 is KGHSY and CDR2 FQNENV. With 4 bases removed from V and 4 bases from J, the gap between germline ends came to 7 bases. The CDR3 loop reads CASSPQSYGYTF. As DNA, the CDR3 is TGTGCCAGCAGCCCCCAGTCCTATGGCTACACCTTC.

The chain joins TRBV7-8 to TRBJ2-2, with TRBD1 as a possible D gene (6 bases). Trimming cost V 5 bases and J 3 bases, with 16 bases left between them. CDR1 SGHVS and CDR2 FQNEAQ come from the germline V gene. CDR3 size: 16 residues. This chain's CDR3 is CASSPYWGRDTGELFF. DNA for the CDR3: TGTGCCAGCAGCCCATACTGGGGGCGGGACACCGGGGAGCTGTTTTTT. Based on the CDR3 plus reference TRBV7-8 and TRBJ2-2, the full variable domain is GAGVSQSPRYKVAKRGQDVALRCDPISGHVSLFWYQQALGQGPEFLTYFQNEAQLDKSGLPSDRFFAERPEGSVSTLKIQRTQQEDSAVYLCASSPYWGRDTGELFFGEGSRLTVL.

The V gene is TRBV5-4, the J gene TRBJ1-2; the D gene is possibly TRBD1 (5 bases). CDR1 is SGHNT and CDR2 is YYREEE in the germline V gene (reference sequence). The V and J ends lost 3 bases and 3 bases respectively, with 15 bases between them. The CDR3 runs 15 residues. DNA for the CDR3: TGTGCCAGCAGCTCCATCGTCGGGACGGACTATGGCTACACCTTC. Protein product: CASSSIVGTDYGYTF.

The chain is built from TRBV28 and TRBJ1-4; no firm D call. Per the germline V gene, CDR1 is MDHEN and CDR2 is SYDVKM. This CDR3 region has 11 residues. V was cut by 5 bases and J by 7 bases, with 5 bases left in between. The CDR3 region is CASSVLEKLFF. As DNA, the CDR3 is TGTGCCAGCAGTGTCCTTGAAAAACTGTTTTTT. Based on the CDR3 plus reference TRBV28 and TRBJ1-4, the full variable domain is DVKVTQSSRYLVKRTGEKVFLECVQDMDHENMFWYRQDPGLGLRLIYFSYDVKMKEKGDIPEGYSVSREKKERFSLILESASTNQTSMYLCASSVLEKLFFGSGTQLSVL.

V and J are TRBV3-1 (or the pseudogene TRBV3-2) and TRBJ1-2; 7 positions match TRBD1. V was clipped by 2 bases and J by 3 bases; unmatched bases: 12. The germline CDR1 and CDR2 sequences are LGHDT and YNNKEL (reference sequence). The CDR3 runs 17 residues. CDR3 nucleotides: TGTGCCAGCAGCCAACCTTTTACAGGGGCCGCTTACTATGGCTACACCTTC. Its protein product is CASSQPFTGAAYYGYTF.

This chain joins TRBV9 and TRBJ2-7, with D possibly matching TRBD2 (6 bases). V lost 2 bases and J lost 7, with 22 bases in between. Germline V gene sequence: CDR1 SGDLS, CDR2 YYNGEE. CDR3 length: 16 amino acids. The chain's CDR3 is CASSVSPSALFLEQYF. Written as DNA, the CDR3 is TGTGCCAGCAGCGTGAGCCCTAGCGCCCTTTTTTTAGAGCAGTACTTC. Together with reference TRBV9 and TRBJ2-7, the CDR3 gives the full variable domain: DSGVTQTPKHLITATGQRVTLRCSPRSGDLSVYWYQQSLDQGLQFLIQYYNGEERAKGNILERFSAQQFPDLHSELNLSSLELGDSALYFCASSVSPSALFLEQYFGPGTRLTVT.

The J gene is TRBJ1-2, the V gene TRBV5-8; possible D gene TRBD1, 5 bases. With 8 bases removed from V and 8 bases from J, the gap between germline ends came to 16 bases. This CDR3 has 12 amino acids. Germline V gives CDR1 SGHTS, CDR2 YDEGEE. DNA of the CDR3: TGTGCCAGGGATCTGGGGACCTGGGGCTACACCTTC. It specifies CARDLGTWGYTF.

The chain links TRBV24-1 to TRBJ2-3, with 12 bases fitting TRBD2. Germline assignment: CDR1 KGHDR and CDR2 SFDVKD. Germline trimming cut 0 bases from V and 3 bases from J; bases unmatched to any gene: 3. CDR3 length: 17 amino acids. CDR3 DNA sequence: TGTGCCACCAGTGATTTGCCTAGCGGGAGGGAAACAGATACGCAGTATTTT. Residues: CATSDLPSGRETDTQYF.

J is TRBJ1-1 and V is TRBV7-9; 7 bases map to TRBD1. The CDR3 consists of 13 residues. The junction had 7 bases not matched to a gene; V was cut back by 5 bases and J by 7 bases. Germline loops: CDR1 SEHNR, CDR2 FQNEAQ (reference sequence). The CDR3 coding sequence is TGTGCCAGCAGCCAAGGGGGCGGGGGTGAAGCTTTCTTT. Residues: CASSQGGGGEAFF.

The rearrangement joins TRBV7-9 to TRBJ2-1; tentative D call: TRBD2 (5 bases). The CDR3 is made up of 15 amino acids. Trimming cost V 1 base and J 2 bases, with 9 bases left between them. From germline, CDR1 is SEHNR and CDR2 FQNEAQ (reference sequence). The CDR3 nucleotides are TGTGCCAGCAGCTTAGTGAGGGCCGCCTACAATGAGCAGTTCTTC. It translates to CASSLVRAAYNEQFF.